What follows are 27 T cell receptor beta chains derived from one specimen sequenced in a study of beta chain features in type 1 diabetes. Expressed TCRB transcripts were sequenced after all isolated RNA was converted to cDNA. Only in-frame clones appear in the TCRdb table, and some are missing; sequencing was by immunoSEQ multiplex PCR. The sample yields hundreds of thousands of clones, 9.5% to 12% seen once. Specimen: naive CD4+ T cells from blood. These receptors all stem from a woman in her 30s in good health.

This chain uses TRBV7-9 with TRBJ2-4; 10 bases match TRBD2. From germline, CDR1 is SEHNR and CDR2 FQNEAQ (reference sequence). J lost 6 bases, V lost 6 bases, and 11 bases had no gene match. This CDR3 region has 16 residues. CDR3 amino acids: CASSRASGSFLNIQYF. The CDR3 DNA reads TGTGCCAGCAGTCGGGCTAGCGGGAGTTTCCTAAACATTCAGTACTTC.

Notes on this clone: The junction differs from germline at one of its ends, possibly a read error. V and J are TRBV7-7 and TRBJ2-5, with TRBD2 identical over 8 bases. The CDR3 consists of 16 residues. Germline loops: CDR1 SSHAT, CDR2 FNYEAQ (reference sequence). The DNA for the CDR3 is TGTGCTAGCAGCTTAGGCGCGGGGGGACGGGAAGAGACCCAGTACTTC. Its protein is CASSLGAGGREETQYF.

The chain has TRBV5-1 and TRBJ2-5, with TRBD2 matching 7 bases. Germline CDR1 and CDR2: SGHRS and YFSETQ. J lost 5 bases, V lost 6 bases, and 10 bases had no gene match. CDR3 length: 14 residues. The CDR3 sequence is CASTHSRGGETQYF. The DNA of the CDR3 is TGCGCCAGCACCCACTCCCGGGGAGGGGAGACCCAGTACTTC.

In its sample, this clone was seen a few times. The CDR3, as DNA: TGCGCCAGCAGCCAAAGGGGGGGGCACCCAGATACGCAGTATTTT. Translated: CASSQRGGHPDTQYF. The chain has TRBV4-3 and TRBJ2-3; possible D gene TRBD2, 7 bases. Germline loops: CDR1 LGHNA, CDR2 YSLEER. CDR3 length equals 15 residues. Trimming took 2 bases from V and 4 from J, leaving 13 bases between them.

This sequence joins TRBV5-4 and TRBJ2-1; 9 bases line up with TRBD1. The CDR3 is made up of 16 amino acids. V lost 0 bases to trimming and J lost 6 bases; unmatched junction nucleotides: 7. Germline CDR1 reads SGHNT; CDR2 reads YYREEE (reference sequence). CDR3 region: CASSLAGGTGPNEQFF. CDR3 bases: TGTGCCAGCAGCTTGGCGGGTGGGACAGGGCCCAATGAGCAGTTCTTC.

This clone was seen more than once but under ten times. This chain uses TRBV7-9 with TRBJ1-1; the D gene is possibly TRBD1 (5 bases). This CDR3 is 13 amino acids long. V was cut by 4 bases and J by 1 base, with 7 bases left in between. Germline CDR1 SEHNR, CDR2 FQNEAQ (reference sequence). The CDR3 loop reads CASSYDRNTEAFF. CDR3 nucleotides: TGTGCCAGCAGCTATGACAGGAACACTGAAGCTTTCTTT.

The rearrangement joins TRBV30 to TRBJ2-3; 9 bases are a match to TRBD2. The V and J ends lost 3 bases and 6 bases, in that order; junction bases with no gene match: 7. Germline V gene data show CDR1 as GTSNPN and CDR2 as SVGIG (reference sequence). The CDR3 is made up of 14 amino acids. The CDR3 reads CAWRKREAPDTQYF. CDR3 DNA sequence: TGTGCCTGGAGGAAGCGGGAGGCCCCCGATACGCAGTATTTT.

The chain carries TRBV5-5 and TRBJ2-5; no definite D call. Germline-derived CDR1 and CDR2 are SGHKS and YYEKEE (reference sequence). The CDR3 covers 13 residues. V gave up 0 bases and J gave up 2 bases, with 5 bases separating them. CDR3 nucleotide sequence: TGTGCCAGCAGCTTGGCGCTACAAGAGACCCAGTACTTC. This sequence encodes CASSLALQETQYF.

There are a few counts of this clone. V gene TRBV9 combines with J gene TRBJ2-7; 7 bases are a match to TRBD2. Trimming cost V 0 bases and J 2 bases; bases outside gene matches: 2. The CDR3 is 14 residues long. In germline, CDR1 is SGDLS, CDR2 YYNGEE. The CDR3 loop is CASSVGGGAYEQYF. As DNA, the CDR3 is TGTGCCAGCAGCGTAGGGGGGGGAGCCTACGAGCAGTACTTC.

The V and J genes are TRBV18 and TRBJ2-3, with D perhaps TRBD1 (6 bases). The germline V gene has CDR1 KGHSH and CDR2 LQKENI. The CDR3 covers 12 residues. V dropped 1 base and J dropped 8 bases, with 7 bases sitting between them. The CDR3 DNA follows: TGTGCCAGCTCACCACTGGACAGTACGCAGTATTTT. Residues: CASSPLDSTQYF.

This clone turned up a few times. The rearrangement uses TRBV11-2 and TRBJ1-1, with D perhaps TRBD1 (6 bases). Germline-derived CDR1 and CDR2 are SGHAT and FQNNGV. There are 13 residues in the CDR3. The V and J ends lost 3 bases and 5 bases respectively, with 10 bases between them. The CDR3 DNA follows: TGTGCCAGCAGCTTTACAGGGCTAACTGAAGCTTTCTTT. As protein: CASSFTGLTEAFF. The whole variable domain, remainder taken from reference TRBV11-2 and TRBJ1-1, is EAGVAQSPRYKIIEKRQSVAFWCNPISGHATLYWYQQILGQGPKLLIQFQNNGVVDDSQLPKDRFSAERLKGVDSTLKIQPAKLEDSAVYLCASSFTGLTEAFFGQGTRLTVV.

V is TRBV4-3 and J is TRBJ2-1; 8 bases agree with TRBD2. The CDR3 runs 16 residues. CDR1 LGHNA and CDR2 YSLEER come from the germline V gene. The V gene end was trimmed by 0 bases and the J gene end by 0 bases; junction bases not matched to a gene: 1. The DNA of the CDR3 is TGCGCCAGCAGCCAAGATGGGACTAGCTCCTACAATGAGCAGTTCTTC. Protein sequence: CASSQDGTSSYNEQFF.

The chain combines TRBV7-9 with TRBJ2-3, with a tentative D call TRBD1 (6 bases). The V end was cut by 4 bases, the J end by 3 bases, with 11 bases between. Germline V gene sequence: CDR1 SEHNR, CDR2 FQNEAQ (reference sequence). The CDR3 is made up of 14 amino acids. The CDR3 loop reads CASSSQQGTDTQYF. CDR3 in DNA: TGTGCCAGCAGCTCGCAACAGGGTACAGATACGCAGTATTTT.

This clone was counted between two and nine times. The chain carries TRBV5-1 and TRBJ2-2, with D possibly matching TRBD2 (6 bases). The V gene lost 0 bases and the J gene lost 5 bases, with 14 bases spanning the gap. CDR3 length: 16 amino acids. CDR1 SGHRS and CDR2 YFSETQ come from the germline V gene. CDR3 in amino acids: CASSLVTGAVTGELFF. DNA for the CDR3: TGCGCCAGCAGCTTGGTGACGGGAGCGGTGACCGGGGAGCTGTTTTTT.

The CDR3 DNA sequence: TGTGCCAGCAGTTTAACGGCCGGGGGAGGCGAGCAGTACTTC. Its protein product is CASSLTAGGGEQYF. The chain has TRBV28 and TRBJ2-7, with a possible D match to TRBD2 (6 bases). Trimming cost V 2 bases and J 6 bases, with 14 bases left between them. Germline assignment: CDR1 MDHEN and CDR2 SYDVKM. The CDR3 has 14 residues.

The chain uses TRBV28 and TRBJ2-5; TRBD1 aligns across 11 bases. The V segment lost 3 bases and the J segment 0 bases; nucleotides outside the gene matches: 3. Germline V gives CDR1 MDHEN, CDR2 SYDVKM. This CDR3 spans 16 amino acids. This CDR3 reads CASSFSGQGDQETQYF. The CDR3 nucleotides are TGTGCCAGCAGTTTTTCGGGACAGGGGGACCAAGAGACCCAGTACTTC.

The rearrangement joins TRBV7-2 to TRBJ2-1; unclear D gene. In germline, CDR1 is SGHTA, CDR2 FQGNSA. The CDR3 loop spans 16 amino acids. Trimming left V 2 bases short and J 10 bases short, with 21 bases between. The CDR3: CASSLTWNNPSREQFF. Here the CDR3 DNA reads TGTGCCAGCAGCTTAACGTGGAATAACCCGTCGAGGGAGCAGTTCTTC.

The CDR3 nucleotides are TGTGCCAGCACCCAACCTGGGACAGGGGACTATGGCTACACCTTC. This gives the protein CASTQPGTGDYGYTF. The rearrangement joins TRBV28 to TRBJ1-2, with TRBD1 matching 10 bases. The V and J ends lost 7 bases and 3 bases, in that order; junction bases with no gene match: 8. This CDR3 region has 15 residues. The germline V gene has CDR1 MDHEN and CDR2 SYDVKM.

This chain links TRBV9 with TRBJ2-3; TRBD2 aligns across 7 bases. After removal of 3 bases from V and 2 bases from J, the junction contained 9 bases not matched to a gene. Germline V gives CDR1 SGDLS, CDR2 YYNGEE. The CDR3 is 16 amino acids. CDR3 bases: TGTGCCAGCAGCGACGAGGGAGCGGGACTCACAGATACGCAGTATTTT. Translating it yields CASSDEGAGLTDTQYF.

This clone was detected only a few times. The chain recombines TRBV5-1 with TRBJ1-5, with D possibly TRBD1 on 5 matching bases. The CDR3 contains 14 residues. The V gene lost 0 bases and the J gene lost 6 bases, with 10 bases spanning the gap. The V gene's germline CDR1 is SGHRS and CDR2 YFSETQ. The CDR3 sequence: CASSLDGGLQPQHF. As DNA, the CDR3 is TGCGCCAGCAGCTTGGACGGGGGTCTTCAGCCCCAGCATTTT. The full variable domain, rest sourced from reference TRBV5-1 and TRBJ1-5, is KAGVTQTPRYLIKTRGQQVTLSCSPISGHRSVSWYQQTPGQGLQFLFEYFSETQRNKGNFPGRFSGRQFSNSRSEMNVSTLELGDSALYLCASSLDGGLQPQHFGDGTRLSIL.

This clone came up a few times. This chain links TRBV7-3 with TRBJ2-2; 8 bases align to TRBD1. The V gene's germline CDR1 is SGHTA and CDR2 FQGTGA. Trimming cost V 1 base and J 2 bases; bases outside gene matches: 6. This CDR3 is 17 amino acids long. CDR3 nucleotides: TGTGCCAGCAGCTTAAACCCAGCAGGGGGCAACACCGGGGAGCTGTTTTTT. Translating gives CASSLNPAGGNTGELFF.

This clone was detected only a few times. Additional DNA sequences in this sample encode the identical CDR3. V gene TRBV30 combines with J gene TRBJ1-2; 8 nucleotides align to TRBD1. The germline V gene encodes CDR1 GTSNPN and CDR2 SVGIG (reference sequence). Losses at the gene ends were 5 bases for V and 0 bases for J; bases not matched to a gene: 2. The CDR3 totals 13 residues. The CDR3 spells CAWSGQANYGYTF. Written as DNA, the CDR3 is TGTGCCTGGTCGGGACAGGCTAACTATGGCTACACCTTC.

The chain combines TRBV7-6 with TRBJ2-5, with 7 bases lining up with TRBD1. Germline-derived CDR1 and CDR2 are SGHVS and FNYEAQ. This CDR3 has 16 residues. J lost 0 bases, V lost 4 bases, and 8 bases had no gene match. Here the CDR3 reads CASSSLRQGYQETQYF. The DNA for the CDR3 is TGTGCCAGCAGCTCACTTCGACAGGGATACCAAGAGACCCAGTACTTC.

The gene calls are TRBV25-1 and TRBJ2-3; D is unclear. The CDR3 is 12 residues long. Trimming cost V 6 bases and J 4 bases, with 8 bases left between them. Germline CDR1 MGHDK, CDR2 SYGVNS. This CDR3 is CASRYGSDTQYF. The DNA for the CDR3 is TGTGCCAGCAGGTACGGGTCAGATACGCAGTATTTT. Drawing the rest from reference TRBV25-1 and TRBJ2-3, the complete variable domain is EADIYQTPRYLVIGTGKKITLECSQTMGHDKMYWYQQDPGMELHLIHYSYGVNSTEKGDLSSESTVSRIRTEHFPLTLESARPSHTSQYLCASRYGSDTQYFGPGTRLTVL.

This clone was seen more than once but under ten times. V is TRBV30 and J is TRBJ1-1; 7 bases are shared with TRBD1. V shed 2 bases and J 7 bases; nucleotides not matched to a gene: 10. From germline, CDR1 is GTSNPN and CDR2 SVGIG (reference sequence). The CDR3 has 14 amino acids. The CDR3 region is CAWSKTGDGIEAFF. The CDR3 nucleotides are TGTGCCTGGAGTAAAACAGGGGATGGAATTGAAGCTTTCTTT.

The chain links TRBV11-2 to TRBJ2-5, with 7 nucleotides matching TRBD2. Trimming removed 1 base from V and 3 bases from J; junction bases left unmatched: 5. This CDR3 has 15 amino acids. Germline loops: CDR1 SGHAT, CDR2 FQNNGV. CDR3 sequence reads: CASSLGLALEETQYF. DNA of the CDR3: TGTGCCAGCAGCTTAGGACTAGCCTTAGAAGAGACCCAGTACTTC.

V is TRBV28 and J is TRBJ2-1, with 11 bases aligning to TRBD2. V gave up 5 bases and J gave up 7 bases; unmatched junction bases: 10. The CDR3 has 16 residues. The V gene's germline CDR1 is MDHEN and CDR2 SYDVKM. CDR3 residues: CASSTQGLAGVNEQFF. As DNA, the CDR3 is TGTGCCAGCAGTACCCAAGGACTAGCGGGTGTTAATGAGCAGTTCTTC.